Listed below are T cell receptor beta chains from one sample, sequenced in a study of blood T cell repertoires in COVID-19. Profiling relied on immunoSEQ multiplex PCR, and the TCRdb table lists in-frame clones only, not all of them. The sample contains under 500,000 clones, around nine tenths of which appear only once. The sample taken for sequencing was PBMCs or T cells enriched from blood (not recorded which). The receptors come from a woman younger than 30 with acute COVID-19. The CDR3 runs from the conserved cysteine through the conserved F or W.

CDR3aa	v_gene	j_gene
CAGRGYTDTQYF	TRBV2	TRBJ2-3
CASSLGRGRAYEQYF	TRBV5-6	TRBJ2-7
CASSPRTGDQPQHF	TRBV7-2	TRBJ1-5
CASSISSADEKLFF	TRBV19	TRBJ1-4
CASSQGRGTQYF	TRBV4-1	TRBJ2-5
CASSLPGGTEAFF	TRBV5-1	TRBJ1-1
CVRSPDRLDGNQPQHF	TRBV7-5	TRBJ1-5
CASSLDSGRASEQYF	TRBV7-2	TRBJ2-7
CASSSPGQGAWDSPLHF	TRBV7-8	TRBJ1-6
CASSSDAGTGGYEQYF	TRBV5-4	TRBJ2-7
CASSIFGQGSSTDTQYF	TRBV19	TRBJ2-3
CASSASGSGANVLTF	TRBV19	TRBJ2-6
CASSYEAVNTEAFF	TRBV6-5	TRBJ1-1
CASSLGLAGGYEQYF	TRBV28	TRBJ2-7
CASSLMEKTPLHF	TRBV27	TRBJ1-6
CASSQEARGLVSPLHF	TRBV4-1	TRBJ1-6
CSVAGVRSEAFF	TRBV29-1	TRBJ1-1
CASRATSGGAEETQYF	TRBV7-9	TRBJ2-5
CASSPLRDWSTDTQYF	TRBV7-2	TRBJ2-3
CASSSELTGGSTDTQYF	TRBV5-5	TRBJ2-3
CASSIGLNYEQYF	TRBV19	TRBJ2-7
CAWSRPGISAFF	TRBV30	TRBJ1-1
CASSYRDRVNYGYTF	TRBV6-2/TRBV6-3	TRBJ1-2
CASSPGTTGNQPQHF	TRBV19	TRBJ1-5
CASSPWSLSSYEQYF	TRBV3-1/TRBV3-2	TRBJ2-7
CASSYLNTGTGELFF	TRBV6-5	TRBJ2-2
CASSPKGGEGLQETQYF	TRBV4-1	TRBJ2-5
CASGRQATAEAFF	TRBV12-5	TRBJ1-1
CASSPGTVSNQPQHF	TRBV19	TRBJ1-5
CASSEGTGSSYNSPLHF	TRBV6-1	TRBJ1-6
CASSRGQEETQYF	TRBV5-4	TRBJ2-5
CASSLKGAGGSYQPQHF	TRBV7-2	TRBJ1-5
CASSSVAGSKYEQYF	TRBV7-2	TRBJ2-7
CASSGRGTEAFF	TRBV10-1	TRBJ1-1
CASGLQHGGKGDTQYF	TRBV12-5	TRBJ2-3
CASSVGSRLLDEQYF	TRBV9	TRBJ2-7
CASSSTVSYEQYF	TRBV7-9	TRBJ2-7
CASSLVGLAGNTGELFF	TRBV11-2	TRBJ2-2
CASSWGVSLDSYEQYF	TRBV5-1	TRBJ2-7
CASSPRTSGGDSYEQYF	TRBV18	TRBJ2-7
CASSTGGLNQPQHF	TRBV6-5	TRBJ1-5
CASSLSGTGNNQPQHF	TRBV5-5	TRBJ1-5
CASRAQETQYF	TRBV28	TRBJ2-5
CASAPQHPVGNEQFF	TRBV6-5	TRBJ2-1
CASSMTSGGAGGTDTQYF	TRBV19	TRBJ2-3
CATSRDSYSNQPQHF	TRBV6-6	TRBJ1-5
CASSFQGGGDYGYTF	TRBV27	TRBJ1-2
CASSPGATGTYEQYF	TRBV28	TRBJ2-7
CASIQAGPGPLHF	TRBV28	TRBJ1-6
CASSVEGSDNSPLHF	TRBV9	TRBJ1-6
CASSQAPGQVTGELFF	TRBV4-1	TRBJ2-2